The 20 T cell receptor beta chains reported below all come from one sample, sequenced in a study of human T cells and chemical hapten exposure. Time point of the sample: patch test 1, 2 weeks after DPC sensitization. Treatment: therapeutic diphenylcyclopropenone sensitization with weekly scalp DPC. TCRdb used MiXCR to reprocess the RACE reads, holding one entry per CDR3 protein. The sample gives tens of thousands of distinct CDR3 sequences, roughly 7.2% of which show up once; around 1.5% is in the top ten. The source material was whole blood, sampled in connection with sensitization to the hapten diphenylcyclopropenone (DPC). Source of these receptors: a woman aged 25 to 45 with alopecia areata. Some clones in this sample may be carry-over from other donors' samples.

This clonotype has ten or more counts. Written as DNA, the CDR3 is TGTGCCAGCAGGCCTCGCTCTGGGTCGGGGACGGTCTATGGCTACACCTTC. It translates to CASRPRSGSGTVYGYTF. The rearrangement links TRBV2 to TRBJ1-2, with D possibly matching TRBD1 (5 bases). Between the trimmed V and J ends, which lost 6 bases and 4 bases, there was a span of 24 bases. Germline CDR1 SNHLY, CDR2 FYNNEI. CDR3 length equals 17 residues. Variable domain in full (rest from reference TRBV2 and TRBJ1-2): EPEVTQTPSHQVTQMGQEVILRCVPISNHLYFYWYRQILGQKVEFLVSFYNNEISEKSEIFDDQFSVERPDGSNFTLKIRSTKLEDSAMYFCASRPRSGSGTVYGYTFGSGTRLTVV.

This clonotype has only a few counts. The chain joins TRBV6-1 to TRBJ1-1, with D unclear. The CDR3 loop spans 15 amino acids. V lost 7 bases and J lost 2, with 17 bases in between. The germline CDR1 and CDR2 sequences are MNHNS and SASEGT. CDR3 protein: CASTLVGRINTEAFF. DNA for the CDR3: TGTGCCAGCACCCTCGTAGGACGGATAAACACTGAAGCTTTCTTT.

This clonotype was counted ten times or more. This chain joins TRBV7-9 and TRBJ1-2; no reliable D call. CDR3 length: 11 amino acids. Trimming removed 3 bases from V and 8 bases from J, with 7 bases in between. Germline V gene lookup returns CDR1 SEHNR and CDR2 FQNEAQ (reference sequence). CDR3 residues: CASSFFGGYTF. The CDR3 region has the DNA TGTGCCAGCAGCTTCTTTGGAGGCTACACCTTC. The whole variable domain, remainder taken from reference TRBV7-9 and TRBJ1-2, is DTGVSQNPRHKITKRGQNVTFRCDPISEHNRLYWYRQTLGQGPEFLTYFQNEAQLEKSRLLSDRFSAERPKGSFSTLEIQRTEQGDSAMYLCASSFFGGYTFGSGTRLTVV.

This clonotype came up many times. The chain recombines TRBV7-9 with TRBJ2-1, with a weak D call TRBD2 (6 bases). The CDR3 totals 17 residues. Germline CDR1 SEHNR, CDR2 FQNEAQ (reference sequence). V was pared by 5 bases and J by 7 bases, with 24 bases between. The DNA of the CDR3 is TGTGCCAGCAGCGAGGATACCCGGGAGCTCAGCGGGAATGAGCAGTTCTTC. It specifies CASSEDTRELSGNEQFF.

This clonotype was observed a handful of times. The chain couples TRBV29-1 to TRBJ1-5; 8 bases fit TRBD1. Germline trimming cut 4 bases from V and 5 bases from J; bases unmatched to any gene: 4. This CDR3 has 13 amino acids. The germline CDR1 and CDR2 sequences are SQVTM and ANQGSEA. CDR3 sequence reads: CSVVVTGDQPQHF. Written as DNA, the CDR3 is TGCAGCGTTGTCGTGACAGGGGATCAGCCCCAGCATTTT.

The gene calls are TRBV2 and TRBJ1-5; D gene uncertain. The CDR3 totals 14 residues. V dropped 6 bases and J dropped 5 bases, with 14 bases sitting between them. Germline V lookup: CDR1 SNHLY, CDR2 FYNNEI. The CDR3 region has the DNA TGTGCCAGCAGGAATAATTTCGGGGATCAGCCCCAGCATTTT. Encoded protein: CASRNNFGDQPQHF.

The J gene is TRBJ1-6, the V gene TRBV30; D gene unclear. Trimming pared 0 bases from V and 7 bases from J, leaving 13 bases between. Germline assignment: CDR1 GTSNPN and CDR2 SVGIG (reference sequence). CDR3 length equals 15 residues. This chain's CDR3 is CAWSVQTAGNSPLHF. The CDR3 nucleotides are TGTGCCTGGAGTGTACAGACCGCCGGAAATTCACCCCTCCACTTT.

This clonotype was picked up many times. The chain joins TRBV7-6 to TRBJ2-1; 11 bases match TRBD2. V trimming: 5 bases; J trimming: 5 bases; junction bases outside the gene matches: 5. The CDR3 covers 15 residues. The V gene's germline CDR1 is SGHVS and CDR2 FNYEAQ. CDR3 in DNA: TGTGCCAGCAGCGAACTAGCGGGGGCAGACAATGAGCAGTTCTTC. Its protein product is CASSELAGADNEQFF. Together with reference TRBV7-6 and TRBJ2-1, the CDR3 gives the full variable domain: GAGVSQSPRYKVTKRGQDVALRCDPISGHVSLYWYRQALGQGPEFLTYFNYEAQQDKSGLPNDRFSAERPEGSISTLTIQRTEQRDSAMYRCASSELAGADNEQFFGPGTRLTVL.

The table lists this clonotype with a few counts. The chain employs TRBV11-3 and TRBJ2-1; 8 bases line up with TRBD2. The CDR3 has 14 residues. V lost 1 base and J lost 8; bases outside the gene matches: 4. Looked up from germline, CDR1 is SGHNT and CDR2 is YENEEA. CDR3 protein: CASSLVRGGDEQFF. In nucleotides, the CDR3 is TGTGCCAGCAGCTTAGTCCGGGGGGGCGATGAGCAGTTCTTC.

This clonotype turned up a few times. This chain uses TRBV19 with TRBJ1-6; D is undetermined. From germline, CDR1 is LNHDA and CDR2 SQIVND (reference sequence). Trimming shortened V by 7 bases and J by 2 bases, and 12 bases separated the two germline ends. This CDR3 has 15 residues. CDR3 DNA sequence: TGTGCCAGTAAAGGTACAGTCGCCTATAATTCACCCCTCCACTTT. Translated: CASKGTVAYNSPLHF.

A few counts support this clonotype. J is TRBJ2-3 and V is TRBV7-6, with 9 bases aligning to TRBD2. The CDR3 contains 17 residues. J was trimmed by 8 bases and V by 5 bases; bases with no gene match: 17. The germline gives CDR1 SGHVS, CDR2 FNYEAQ. CDR3 in DNA: TGTGCCAGCAGCCCCCACCTCGGCGGGGGGGGATCGGGTACGCAGTATTTT. Residues: CASSPHLGGGGSGTQYF.

The rearrangement joins TRBV27 to TRBJ1-2; D unclear. CDR3 length: 13 amino acids. Germline CDR1 and CDR2: MNHEY and SMNVEV (reference sequence). V was cut by 6 bases and J by 5 bases, with 13 bases left in between. As DNA, the CDR3 is TGTGCCAGCAGCGTGGCTCCATATTATGGCTACACCTTC. Its protein is CASSVAPYYGYTF.

The chain couples TRBV7-2 to TRBJ2-3, with 12 bases lining up with TRBD2. Germline CDR1 SGHTA, CDR2 FQGNSA. The CDR3 is 13 amino acids. V was pared by 3 bases and J by 11 bases, with 3 bases of the junction left unmatched. The CDR3 protein is CASSLTSGGRQYF. CDR3 nucleotides: TGTGCCAGCAGCTTGACTAGCGGGGGCAGGCAGTATTTT.

This clonotype was seen repeatedly, ten times or more. The genes are TRBV7-3 and TRBJ2-1, with 11 bases matching TRBD2. Germline V gives CDR1 SGHTA, CDR2 FQGTGA. The CDR3 consists of 17 residues. The ends lost 1 base at V and 10 bases at J; junction bases unmatched: 12. CDR3 sequence: CASSLMAASGGIGEQFF. The DNA of the CDR3 is TGTGCCAGCAGCTTAATGGCGGCTAGCGGGGGGATCGGGGAGCAGTTCTTC.

At least ten counts were recorded for this clonotype. The chain links TRBV6-5 to TRBJ1-1; D is perhaps TRBD1 (5 bases). Germline lookup yields CDR1 MNHEY and CDR2 SVGAGI. The CDR3 loop spans 15 amino acids. Trimming stripped 2 bases from V and 0 bases from J, with 10 bases between. The chain's CDR3 is CASSYGGGMNTEAFF. The CDR3 DNA reads TGTGCCAGCAGTTACGGGGGAGGGATGAACACTGAAGCTTTCTTT.

This clonotype was seen at least ten times. The rearrangement joins TRBV12-3 or TRBV12-4 to TRBJ1-1, with unresolved D. The ends were cut back, 1 base at V and 0 bases at J, with 15 bases in the middle. The CDR3 consists of 17 residues. The DNA of the CDR3 is TGTGCCAGCAGTTTAGGCCTATGGGAGAGCTTGAACACTGAAGCTTTCTTT. This codes for CASSLGLWESLNTEAFF.

This clonotype has at least ten counts. The chain carries TRBV6-5 and TRBJ2-7; the D gene is possibly TRBD2 (5 bases). CDR3 length: 16 residues. The germline V gene has CDR1 MNHEY and CDR2 SVGAGI. The V and J ends lost 2 bases and 3 bases respectively, with 17 bases between them. The chain's CDR3 is CASSYGHGGKLYEQYF. CDR3 DNA: TGTGCCAGCAGTTACGGTCACGGAGGAAAGCTCTACGAGCAGTACTTC.

Only a few counts were recorded for this clonotype. The chain combines TRBV9 with TRBJ1-1; D not resolved. The length of the CDR3 is 15 residues. CDR1 is SGDLS and CDR2 is YYNGEE in the germline V gene. V was clipped by 3 bases and J by 4 bases, with 16 bases between them. For the CDR3, the DNA is TGTGCCAGCAGCGCACGAATCGGGGTTGGCACTGAAGCTTTCTTT. As protein: CASSARIGVGTEAFF.

In its sample, this clonotype was seen many times. The rearrangement uses TRBV5-1 and TRBJ2-1; 10 bases agree with TRBD2. V was pared by 4 bases and J by 8 bases, with 6 bases of the junction left unmatched. Germline values: CDR1 SGHRS, CDR2 YFSETQ. The CDR3 is made up of 14 amino acids. The CDR3 sequence: CASSRSGGGHEQFF. The CDR3, as DNA: TGCGCCAGCAGCCGCAGCGGGGGGGGGCATGAGCAGTTCTTC.

This clonotype was picked up many times. The chain is built from TRBV2 and TRBJ1-1, with no clear D. This CDR3 is 15 amino acids long. The ends were cut back, 6 bases at V and 3 bases at J, with 17 bases in the middle. Germline loops: CDR1 SNHLY, CDR2 FYNNEI. The CDR3 region has the DNA TGTGCCAGCAGGGGCCAAGTCCGGCGGGACACTGAAGCTTTCTTT. This encodes CASRGQVRRDTEAFF. The variable domain in full, completed from reference TRBV2 and TRBJ1-1, reads EPEVTQTPSHQVTQMGQEVILRCVPISNHLYFYWYRQILGQKVEFLVSFYNNEISEKSEIFDDQFSVERPDGSNFTLKIRSTKLEDSAMYFCASRGQVRRDTEAFFGQGTRLTVV.